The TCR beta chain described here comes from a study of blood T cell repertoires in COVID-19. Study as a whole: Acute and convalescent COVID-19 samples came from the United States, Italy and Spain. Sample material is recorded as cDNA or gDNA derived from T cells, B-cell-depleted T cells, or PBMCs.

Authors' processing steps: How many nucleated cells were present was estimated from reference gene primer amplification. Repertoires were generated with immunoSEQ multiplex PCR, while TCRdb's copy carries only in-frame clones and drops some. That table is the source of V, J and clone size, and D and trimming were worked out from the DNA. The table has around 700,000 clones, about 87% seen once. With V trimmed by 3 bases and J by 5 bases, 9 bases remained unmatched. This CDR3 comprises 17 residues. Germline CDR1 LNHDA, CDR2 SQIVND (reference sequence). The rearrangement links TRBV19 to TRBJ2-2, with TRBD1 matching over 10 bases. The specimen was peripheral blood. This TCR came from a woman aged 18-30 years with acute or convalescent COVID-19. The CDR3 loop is CASSMTGGRRGTGELFF. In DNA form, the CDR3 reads TGTGCCAGTAGTATGACAGGGGGCCGGAGAGGAACCGGGGAGCTGTTTTTT.